Following are 29 T cell receptor beta chains from one sample sequenced in a study of blood T cell repertoires in COVID-19. The method was immunoSEQ multiplex PCR; TCRdb's version includes in-frame clones alone and lacks a portion of them. This table holds about 150,000 clones, around 84% found once. The source material was peripheral blood. These receptors were collected from a woman between 50 and 59 years old with acute or convalescent COVID-19.

The V and J genes are TRBV28 and TRBJ2-3; 10 bases map to TRBD2. The germline V gene encodes CDR1 MDHEN and CDR2 SYDVKM. V lost 8 bases to trimming and J lost 5 bases; unmatched junction nucleotides: 16. The CDR3 has 17 amino acids. CDR3 in DNA: TGTGCCAGCTATACCCCCCTCAGCGGGGGGGCGGTAGATACGCAGTATTTT. This translates into CASYTPLSGGAVDTQYF.

This clone is a singleton in its sample. The rearrangement uses TRBV19 and TRBJ1-1; D unclear. This CDR3 is 15 amino acids long. V lost 3 bases and J 5 bases, leaving 16 bases between the germline ends. Germline-derived CDR1 and CDR2 are LNHDA and SQIVND (reference sequence). CDR3 nucleotide sequence: TGTGCCAGTAGTATTTCCGACGAGGAACGGACTGAAGCTTTCTTT. The encoded protein is CASSISDEERTEAFF.

The chain combines TRBV12-3 or TRBV12-4 with TRBJ2-2; no clear D gene. This CDR3 contains 12 residues. V gave up 3 bases and J gave up 5 bases, with 4 bases separating them. The CDR3 DNA follows: TGTGCCAGCAGTTTCGTTACCGGGGAGCTGTTTTTT. This encodes CASSFVTGELFF.

The chain uses TRBV5-1 and TRBJ2-7, with 10 bases fitting TRBD1. The CDR3 has 14 amino acids. J gave up 6 bases and V 2 bases, and 5 bases lay outside the gene matches. The V gene's germline CDR1 is SGHRS and CDR2 YFSETQ. CDR3 sequence reads: CASSFSGQGTEQYF. As DNA, the CDR3 is TGCGCCAGCAGCTTTTCGGGACAGGGGACCGAGCAGTACTTC.

The chain links TRBV6-2 or TRBV6-3 to TRBJ2-5, with TRBD2 matching over 7 bases. V gave up 6 bases and J gave up 2 bases; unmatched junction bases: 6. CDR3 length: 14 residues. Germline V lookup: CDR1 MNHEY, CDR2 SVGEGT. This CDR3 is CASSFSGVQETQYF. The CDR3 bases are TGTGCCAGCAGCTTCAGCGGGGTACAAGAGACCCAGTACTTC.

The genes are TRBV7-3 and TRBJ1-2, with D perhaps TRBD1 (5 bases). With 1 base removed from V and 6 bases from J, the gap between germline ends came to 15 bases. The CDR3 has 15 amino acids. Germline V gene data show CDR1 as SGHTA and CDR2 as FQGTGA. The CDR3 coding sequence is TGTGCCAGCAGCTTAAACTCCGCAGGGCAGGATGGCTACACCTTC. It specifies CASSLNSAGQDGYTF. Full variable domain (remainder filled in from reference TRBV7-3 and TRBJ1-2): GAGVSQTPSNKVTEKGKYVELRCDPISGHTALYWYRQSLGQGPEFLIYFQGTGAADDSGLPNDRFFAVRPEGSVSTLKIQRTERGDSAVYLCASSLNSAGQDGYTFGSGTRLTVV.

V gene TRBV30 combines with J gene TRBJ2-3, with 11 bases fitting TRBD2. Germline V gives CDR1 GTSNPN, CDR2 SVGIG (reference sequence). The CDR3 extends over 15 amino acids. V lost 3 bases to trimming and J lost 3 bases; unmatched junction nucleotides: 5. For the CDR3, the DNA is TGTGCCTGGAGCCCACTAGCGGGGGCGACAGATACGCAGTATTTT. This codes for CAWSPLAGATDTQYF.

This chain uses TRBV5-1 with TRBJ1-6, with TRBD1 as a possible D gene (5 bases). The ends were cut back, 4 bases at V and 6 bases at J, with 14 bases in the middle. Germline CDR1 is SGHRS and CDR2 is YFSETQ. This CDR3 is built from 15 residues. The CDR3 is CASSQGATVNSPLHF. The DNA for the CDR3 is TGCGCCAGCAGCCAAGGGGCGACAGTTAATTCACCCCTCCACTTT.

The gene calls are TRBV19 and TRBJ1-5; D unclear. The CDR3 runs 13 residues. Germline V gives CDR1 LNHDA, CDR2 SQIVND (reference sequence). V lost 7 bases and J lost 8, with 15 bases in between. The CDR3 coding sequence is TGTGCCAGTACGGGGAATTTCGAGGAGCCCCAGCATTTT. Its translation is CASTGNFEEPQHF.

The V gene is TRBV7-8, the J gene TRBJ1-1; D remains ambiguous. Germline V CDR1 and CDR2: SGHVS, FQNEAQ. Trimming cost V 0 bases and J 7 bases, with 15 bases left between them. The CDR3 runs to 15 residues. The CDR3 here is CASSLASWESNEAFF. As DNA, the CDR3 is TGTGCCAGCAGCTTAGCATCCTGGGAGTCGAATGAAGCTTTCTTT.

The CDR3 DNA reads as TGCGCCAGCAGTCCCGACAGGGCTAATTCACCCCTCCACTTT. Its translation is CASSPDRANSPLHF. V is TRBV5-1 and J is TRBJ1-6, with 7 bases matching TRBD1. The V gene's germline CDR1 is SGHRS and CDR2 YFSETQ. The CDR3 sequence is 14 residues long. Germline trimming cut 5 bases from V and 6 bases from J; bases unmatched to any gene: 5.

DNA of the CDR3: TGTGCCAGCAGCTTCCAGGGTGTAGGAGAGACCCAGTACTTC. Amino acid sequence: CASSFQGVGETQYF. The chain employs TRBV7-2 and TRBJ2-5, with D tentatively TRBD1 (5 bases). The V gene's germline CDR1 is SGHTA and CDR2 FQGNSA. There are 14 residues in the CDR3. The V and J ends lost 3 bases and 4 bases respectively, with 12 bases between them.

The J gene is TRBJ1-3, the V gene TRBV11-2; D is perhaps TRBD1 (6 bases). Germline loops: CDR1 SGHAT, CDR2 FQNNGV. V was trimmed by 5 bases and J by 1 base, leaving 9 bases between them. This CDR3 has 14 residues. For the CDR3, the DNA is TGTGCCAGCAGCGATAGGGGGTCTGGAAACACCATATATTTT. Encoded protein: CASSDRGSGNTIYF.

CDR3 protein: CASSETGGTTYEQYF. The CDR3 DNA follows: TGTGCCAGCAGCGAAACCGGGGGGACCACCTACGAGCAGTACTTC. The chain combines TRBV7-2 with TRBJ2-7, with 7 bases fitting TRBD2. CDR1 is SGHTA, CDR2 FQGNSA, per germline. The CDR3 sequence is 15 residues long. Trimming removed 5 bases from V and 2 bases from J; junction bases left unmatched: 9.

The chain joins TRBV5-6 to TRBJ2-1; TRBD1 aligns across 10 bases. The V gene's germline CDR1 is SGHDT and CDR2 YYEEEE. After removal of 2 bases from V and 8 bases from J, the junction contained 7 bases not matched to a gene. The CDR3 runs to 15 residues. The CDR3 loop reads CASSFPGTGEDEQFF. Written as DNA, the CDR3 is TGTGCCAGCAGCTTCCCCGGGACAGGGGAAGATGAGCAGTTCTTC. Filled out from reference TRBV5-6 and TRBJ2-1, the complete variable domain reads DAGVTQSPTHLIKTRGQQVTLRCSPKSGHDTVSWYQQALGQGPQFIFQYYEEEERQRGNFPDRFSGHQFPNYSSELNVNALLLGDSALYLCASSFPGTGEDEQFFGPGTRLTVL.

This clone was found once. The chain recombines TRBV19 with TRBJ2-4; possible D gene TRBD2, 7 bases. Deletions cut 8 bases from V and 4 bases from J, with 15 bases between. The CDR3 contains 14 residues. The germline gives CDR1 LNHDA, CDR2 SQIVND (reference sequence). The CDR3 protein is CASGGLAEKNIQYF. CDR3 nucleotide sequence: TGTGCCAGTGGGGGGCTAGCGGAGAAAAACATTCAGTACTTC.

The rearrangement uses TRBV6-2 or TRBV6-3 and TRBJ1-1; D is unresolved. Germline CDR1 MNHEY, CDR2 SVGEGT. V was cut by 6 bases and J by 5 bases, with 7 bases left in between. The CDR3 is made up of 11 amino acids. CDR3 in amino acids: CASSSGTEAFF. The CDR3 bases are TGTGCCAGCAGCTCCGGGACTGAAGCTTTCTTT.

The chain recombines TRBV7-8 with TRBJ2-1; 8 nucleotides line up with TRBD2. The CDR3 length is 16 residues. Germline V gene data show CDR1 as SGHVS and CDR2 as FQNEAQ. V trimming: 1 base; J trimming: 5 bases; junction bases outside the gene matches: 7. The CDR3 loop is CASSLEPAGVNNEQFF. Here the CDR3 DNA reads TGTGCCAGCAGCTTAGAACCAGCGGGGGTTAACAATGAGCAGTTCTTC.

To note about this clone: Other DNA sequences in this specimen translate into the identical CDR3. This chain connects TRBV7-8 to TRBJ1-1; 7 bases line up with TRBD1. Looked up from germline, CDR1 is SGHVS and CDR2 is FQNEAQ. The V segment lost 5 bases and the J segment 5 bases; nucleotides outside the gene matches: 5. The CDR3 extends over 13 amino acids. CDR3 amino acids: CASSPDRETEAFF. DNA for the CDR3: TGTGCCAGCAGCCCAGACAGGGAAACTGAAGCTTTCTTT.

V gene TRBV20-1 combines with J gene TRBJ1-5; 7 nucleotides line up with TRBD1. Germline V gene lookup returns CDR1 DFQATT and CDR2 SNEGSKA (reference sequence). J gave up 6 bases and V 5 bases, and 7 bases lay outside the gene matches. The CDR3 is 13 amino acids. The CDR3 DNA reads TGCAGTGCTTGTGAGGGGGCGAGTCAGCCCCAGCATTTT. Residues: CSACEGASQPQHF.

This chain connects TRBV15 to TRBJ2-1, with 12 bases matching TRBD2. The J segment lost 7 bases and the V segment lost 7 bases, leaving 11 bases of the junction unmatched. Germline CDR1 LNHNV, CDR2 YYDKDF (reference sequence). This CDR3 region has 16 residues. CDR3 residues: CATTIRTSGALNEQFF. CDR3 DNA: TGTGCCACCACGATACGGACTAGCGGGGCACTAAATGAGCAGTTCTTC. Complete variable domain (other parts from reference TRBV15 and TRBJ2-1): DAMVIQNPRYQVTQFGKPVTLSCSQTLNHNVMYWYQQKSSQAPKLLFHYYDKDFNNEADTPDNFQSRRPNTSFCFLDIRSPGLGDTAMYLCATTIRTSGALNEQFFGPGTRLTVL.

This clone appeared a single time. The rearrangement uses TRBV6-5 and TRBJ2-1; 11 bases line up with TRBD2. The CDR3 sequence is 15 residues long. Germline-derived CDR1 and CDR2 are MNHEY and SVGAGI. Trimming cost V 0 bases and J 8 bases; bases outside gene matches: 3. In DNA form, the CDR3 reads TGTGCCAGCAGTTACTCAACTAGCGGGGGTTATGAGCAGTTCTTC. Translating it yields CASSYSTSGGYEQFF.

The chain uses TRBV14 and TRBJ1-3; D is unclear. This CDR3 region has 15 residues. V was trimmed by 0 bases and J by 5 bases, leaving 11 bases between them. The germline V gene encodes CDR1 SGHDN and CDR2 FVKESK. The CDR3 reads CASSQEGATRNTIYF. For the CDR3, the DNA is TGTGCCAGCAGCCAAGAGGGAGCCACCCGAAACACCATATATTTT. Variable domain in full (rest from reference TRBV14 and TRBJ1-3): EAGVTQFPSHSVIEKGQTVTLRCDPISGHDNLYWYRRVMGKEIKFLLHFVKESKQDESGMPNNRFLAERTGGTYSTLKVQPAELEDSGVYFCASSQEGATRNTIYFGEGSWLTVV.

The V and J genes are TRBV3-1 (or the pseudogene TRBV3-2) and TRBJ2-3; 16 positions agree with TRBD2. The CDR3 has 18 amino acids. V gave up 2 bases and J gave up 4 bases; unmatched junction bases: 6. The germline V gene has CDR1 LGHDT and CDR2 YNNKEL (reference sequence). CDR3 sequence: CASSQTGTSGGAADTQYF. CDR3 sequence (DNA): TGTGCCAGCAGCCAAACCGGGACTAGCGGGGGGGCCGCAGATACGCAGTATTTT.

The V call is TRBV7-2, the J call TRBJ1-1; D is unresolved. The CDR3 totals 13 residues. V lost 4 bases and J lost 0, with 6 bases in between. Germline CDR1 SGHTA, CDR2 FQGNSA. CDR3 nucleotides: TGTGCCAGCAGCTCCGGGATGAACACTGAAGCTTTCTTT. Its protein is CASSSGMNTEAFF.

This clone was recorded once. The gene calls are TRBV19 and TRBJ1-6, with TRBD1 matching 9 bases. The CDR3 has 13 residues. J gave up 11 bases and V 6 bases, and 5 bases lay outside the gene matches. Germline-derived CDR1 and CDR2 are LNHDA and SQIVND (reference sequence). This CDR3 reads CASRDRGVTPLHF. The CDR3 DNA reads as TGTGCCAGTAGGGACAGGGGAGTGACACCCCTCCACTTT. The full variable domain, rest sourced from reference TRBV19 and TRBJ1-6, is DGGITQSPKYLFRKEGQNVTLSCEQNLNHDAMYWYRQDPGQGLRLIYYSQIVNDFQKGDIAEGYSVSREKKESFPLTVTSAQKNPTAFYLCASRDRGVTPLHFGNGTRLTVT.

The J gene is TRBJ2-5, the V gene TRBV3-1 (or the pseudogene TRBV3-2); TRBD2 agrees at 13 bases. CDR3 length: 16 residues. The germline V gene has CDR1 LGHDT and CDR2 YNNKEL (reference sequence). The V and J ends lost 7 bases and 3 bases, in that order; junction bases with no gene match: 8. The DNA of the CDR3 is TGTGCCAGCACCGGATTTGGGACTAGCGGGGAAGAGACCCAGTACTTC. The encoded protein is CASTGFGTSGEETQYF.

In regard to this clone: The sample has other DNA sequences that encode this CDR3 too. The chain joins TRBV19 to TRBJ1-2; 8 nucleotides line up with TRBD1. Germline V gene lookup returns CDR1 LNHDA and CDR2 SQIVND (reference sequence). The ends lost 6 bases at V and 0 bases at J; junction bases unmatched: 6. This CDR3 region has 15 residues. The CDR3 DNA follows: TGTGCCAGTAGGACGACAGGGGCCCCTAACTATGGCTACACCTTC. Translation gives CASRTTGAPNYGYTF.

The chain combines TRBV5-1 with TRBJ2-1; 7 bases align to TRBD2. The CDR3 is 15 amino acids. Per germline, CDR1 SGHRS and CDR2 YFSETQ. Unmatched junction bases numbered 8, after V lost 4 bases and J lost 4 bases. The CDR3 loop reads CASSKDASGYNEQFF. The CDR3 region has the DNA TGCGCCAGCAGCAAGGACGCTAGCGGATACAATGAGCAGTTCTTC.